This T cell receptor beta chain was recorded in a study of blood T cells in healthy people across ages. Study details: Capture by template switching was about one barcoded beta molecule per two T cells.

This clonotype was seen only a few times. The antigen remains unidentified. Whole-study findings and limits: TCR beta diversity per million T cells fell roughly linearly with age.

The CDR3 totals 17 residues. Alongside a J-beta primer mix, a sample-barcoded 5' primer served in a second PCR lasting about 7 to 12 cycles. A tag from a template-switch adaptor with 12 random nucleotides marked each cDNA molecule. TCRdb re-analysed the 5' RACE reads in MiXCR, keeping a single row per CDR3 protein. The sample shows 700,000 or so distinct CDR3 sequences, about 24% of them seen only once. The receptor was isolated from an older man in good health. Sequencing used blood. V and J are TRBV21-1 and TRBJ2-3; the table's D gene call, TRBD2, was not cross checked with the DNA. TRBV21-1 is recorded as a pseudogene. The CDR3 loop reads CASSKWGAGESTDTQYF. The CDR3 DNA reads TGTGCCAGCAGCAAATGGGGAGCGGGGGAAAGCACAGATACGCAGTATTTT.